These 30 T cell receptor beta chains share one sample of origin, sequenced in a study of T cells in women clearing cervical HPV infection. The protocol was immunoSEQ multiplex PCR, while the TCRdb copy is restricted to in-frame clones and leaves out a portion. This specimen shows about 36,000 clones; the ten leading clones hold 3.5% to 4.5%. The sample taken for sequencing was blood buffy coat. The receptors stem from a woman between 18 and 75 years old with a cervical HPV16 infection that either progressed to CIN3+ or cleared (not recorded which).

With respect to this clone: The CDR3 end is not reached by the read, which stops 3 residues before it; the germline J gene fills it in. This chain uses TRBV10-3 with TRBJ1-1; D possibly corresponds to TRBD1 (5 bases). The CDR3 extends over 14 amino acids. CDR1 ENHRY and CDR2 SYGVKD come from the germline V gene. The V end was cut by 4 bases, the J end by 3 bases, with 12 bases between. CDR3 DNA (partial): TGTGCCATCAGTGTAATGAGGGGCGACACTGAA. Translated: CAISVMRGDTE. Given in full, the CDR3 is CAISVMRGDTEAFF.

Note on this clone: Read sequence stops 3 residues before the CDR3 end, and the germline J gene provides the missing end. V gene TRBV29-1 combines with J gene TRBJ2-1; 10 bases are a match to TRBD2. This CDR3 comprises 16 residues. V was clipped by 6 bases and J by 5 bases; unmatched bases: 13. Germline CDR1 is SQVTM and CDR2 is ANQGSEA. The CDR3 sequence: CSVAPRGGLANNEQFF. CDR3 bases read: TGCAGCGTCGCCCCCCGGGGGGGACTAGCGAACAATGAG.

In regard to this clone: The read halts 3 residues ahead of the CDR3 end, with the missing end drawn from the germline J gene. V and J are TRBV2 and TRBJ2-6; D is possibly TRBD2 (5 bases). This CDR3 region has 12 residues. The V gene's germline CDR1 is SNHLY and CDR2 FYNNEI. The ends were cut back, 8 bases at V and 6 bases at J, with 8 bases in the middle. The CDR3 reads CASQAEANVLTF. CDR3 DNA (partial): TGTGCCAGCCAAGCGGAGGCCAACGTC.

Remarks on this clone: Read data end 3 residues before the CDR3 end; the end is taken from the germline J gene. The chain carries TRBV12-5 and TRBJ1-2, with a weak D call TRBD1 (5 bases). Germline V gene lookup returns CDR1 LGHNT and CDR2 FRNRAP. The CDR3 length is 19 residues. V dropped 0 bases and J dropped 4 bases, with 24 bases sitting between them. The CDR3 spells CASGLVLGAHPSEVYGYTF. Incomplete CDR3 DNA: TGTGCTAGTGGTTTGGTACTTGGGGCCCACCCCTCAGAGGTCTATGGC.

Concerning this clone itself: With the read ending 3 residues before the CDR3 end, the germline J gene is used to fill in that end. This chain uses TRBV2 with TRBJ1-1, with D perhaps matching TRBD1 (5 bases). Trimming stripped 5 bases from V and 1 base from J, with 11 bases between. Per the germline V gene, CDR1 is SNHLY and CDR2 is FYNNEI. CDR3 length: 14 amino acids. The sequenced CDR3 bases are TGTGCCAGCAGTCAACAAACAGGGAACACTGAA. It yields the protein CASSQQTGNTE. From start to end, the CDR3 is CASSQQTGNTEAFF.

Points on this clone: The read is 3 residues too short to cover the CDR3 end, so that end is filled in from the germline J gene. The genes are TRBV2 and TRBJ1-2, with D possibly being TRBD1 (6 bases). Germline assignment: CDR1 SNHLY and CDR2 FYNNEI. The CDR3 runs 12 residues. The part of the CDR3 DNA that was read is TGTGCCAGCAGTGACCAGGGGTCAGGC. Its translation is CASSDQGSG. The full CDR3 reads CASSDQGSGYTF.

Of note for this clone: The read ends 3 residues early relative to the CDR3; the germline J gene fills the gap. The genes are TRBV20-1 and TRBJ2-3; 11 nucleotides match TRBD2. The CDR3 spans 15 residues. Germline V gene data show CDR1 as DFQATT and CDR2 as SNEGSKA (reference sequence). J gave up 2 bases and V 5 bases, and 6 bases lay outside the gene matches. CDR3 residues: CSAFRSGGATDTQYF. CDR3 bases read: TGCAGTGCTTTCCGTAGCGGGGGGGCCACAGATACG.

A remark on this clone: The read is 3 residues too short to cover the CDR3 end, so that end is filled in from the germline J gene. The chain has TRBV28 and TRBJ2-7, with 9 positions matching TRBD1. CDR1 is MDHEN and CDR2 is SYDVKM in the germline V gene. The CDR3 totals 16 residues. V dropped 3 bases and J dropped 1; count of bases not matched to a gene: 7. This chain's CDR3 is CASSFVGTGSSYEQYF. CDR3 bases read: TGTGCCAGCAGTTTTGTAGGGACAGGGTCGTCCTACGAG.

This clone is labeled medium-sized (0.01 to 0.1%) based on frequency. The CDR3 is cut off 3 residues early in the read; its end comes from the germline J gene. V usage is TRBV10-3 and J usage is TRBJ2-1; the D gene is possibly TRBD1 (6 bases). The germline gives CDR1 ENHRY, CDR2 SYGVKD. The V end lost 0 bases, the J end lost 4 bases, and 13 bases lay between the germline ends. CDR3 size: 16 residues. CDR3 DNA (partial): TGTGCCATCAGTGAGTCGGAGCAGGGGCCTTACAATGAG. Amino acid sequence: CAISESEQGPYNE. The whole CDR3 protein reads CAISESEQGPYNEQFF.

A note on this clone: The read terminates 3 residues before the CDR3 end, so the remaining end is supplied by the germline J gene. This sequence joins TRBV2 and TRBJ1-1, with a tentative D call TRBD1 (6 bases). Germline CDR1 is SNHLY and CDR2 is FYNNEI. Deletions cut 5 bases from V and 1 base from J, with 11 bases between. The CDR3 runs to 14 residues. This CDR3 reads CASSFSRGNTEAFF. Partial CDR3 DNA: TGTGCCAGCAGTTTTTCCAGGGGGAACACTGAA.

Comments on this clone: The CDR3 is cut off 3 residues early in the read; its end comes from the germline J gene. V is TRBV10-3 and J is TRBJ2-5; 8 bases are a match to TRBD2. The trim removed 10 bases at V and 1 base at J, leaving 2 bases unmatched. Germline values: CDR1 ENHRY, CDR2 SYGVKD. CDR3 size: 12 residues. The CDR3 loop is CATGRGQETQYF. The covered CDR3 bases are TGTGCCACCGGGAGGGGCCAAGAGACC.

For this clone: The CDR3 end lies 3 residues beyond the end of the read and is filled in from the germline J gene. This chain links TRBV12-3 or TRBV12-4 with TRBJ1-4, with a tentative D call TRBD1 (6 bases). The CDR3 is made up of 14 amino acids. V was shortened by 5 bases and J by 8 bases, with 15 bases between the two germline ends. The CDR3: CASSPGTGREKLFF. The sequenced part of the CDR3 DNA is TGTGCCAGCAGTCCCGGTACAGGGCGGGAAAAA.

A word on this clone: The read ends 3 residues shy of where the CDR3 ends; the end is completed using the germline J gene. The chain employs TRBV6-4 and TRBJ1-5, with a possible D match to TRBD1 (6 bases). Germline CDR1 and CDR2: MRHNA and SNTAGT. Trimming pared 3 bases from V and 9 bases from J, leaving 15 bases between. This CDR3 is built from 14 residues. The CDR3 sequence: CASSEGAGEVPQHF. Incomplete CDR3 DNA: TGTGCCAGCAGTGAGGGGGCAGGGGAAGTGCCC.

Of note for this clone: The read terminates 3 residues ahead of where the CDR3 ends, so the germline J gene completes it. The chain is built from TRBV18 and TRBJ1-3; 9 bases line up with TRBD1. V gave up 1 base and J gave up 1 base; unmatched junction bases: 2. CDR1 and CDR2 (germline): KGHSH, LQKENI. The CDR3 covers 16 residues. The CDR3 bases that were read are TGTGCCAGCTCACCACAGGGACAGGGATCTGGAAACACC. It encodes CASSPQGQGSGNT. The entire CDR3 reads CASSPQGQGSGNTIYF.

Points on this clone: The missing CDR3 end, 3 residues past where the read stops, is filled in from the germline J gene. V gene TRBV7-2 combines with J gene TRBJ2-5; D ambiguous. V lost 5 bases, J lost 1 base, and 11 bases lay in between. Looked up from germline, CDR1 is SGHTA and CDR2 is FQGNSA. There are 14 residues in the CDR3. Incomplete CDR3 DNA: TGTGCCAGCAGCGCATACAGAACCCAAGAGACC. Translating gives CASSAYRTQET. The full CDR3 protein reads CASSAYRTQETQYF.

Of note for this clone: The read gets to within 3 residues of the CDR3 end, and the germline J gene fills in the rest. This sequence joins TRBV29-1 and TRBJ1-1; D call uncertain. V lost 6 bases and J 3 bases, leaving 5 bases between the germline ends. Looked up from germline, CDR1 is SQVTM and CDR2 is ANQGSEA. CDR3 size: 10 residues. CDR3 region: CSVQYTEAFF. The sequenced CDR3 bases are TGCAGCGTCCAGTACACTGAA.

In the case of this clone: The read falls 3 residues short of the CDR3 end, and the missing part is taken from the germline J gene. This sequence joins TRBV6-2 or TRBV6-3 and TRBJ1-2; a weak D match, TRBD1 (5 bases). The CDR3 has 16 amino acids. From germline, CDR1 is MNHEY and CDR2 SVGEGT. The DNA read from the CDR3 is TGTGCCAGCAGTTTTCGCCCGATACCAGGGTACGGCGGC. Residues: CASSFRPIPGYGG. The entire CDR3 protein is CASSFRPIPGYGGYTF.

A note on this clone: A read error may produce the germline difference seen at one junction end. Other DNA sequences of this sample code for an identical CDR3. CDR3 bases read: TGCGCCAGCAGTAAGGGGGCGGACACCGAA. As protein: CASSKGADTE. In full, the CDR3 is CASSKGADTEAFF. This chain links TRBV5-1 with TRBJ1-1; 7 bases fit TRBD1. From the germline J gene comes the end of the CDR3, since the read stops 3 residues before it. The germline gives CDR1 SGHRS, CDR2 YFSETQ. The CDR3 is 13 residues long.

Regarding this clone: The CDR3 end falls 3 residues outside the read, so it is completed with the germline J gene. J is TRBJ2-5 and V is TRBV6-4; tentative D call: TRBD1 (5 bases). The V and J ends lost 2 bases and 7 bases respectively, with 8 bases between them. CDR1 and CDR2 (germline): MRHNA, SNTAGT. The CDR3 runs 12 residues. CDR3 protein: CASSDNQGTQYF. The covered CDR3 bases are TGTGCCAGCAGTGACAATCAGGGGACC.

This CDR3 is CASSSTGQPIFSYEQYF. The CDR3 bases that were read are TGCGCCAGCAGCTCTACCGGACAGCCTATTTTCTCCTACGAG. The rearrangement uses TRBV5-1 and TRBJ2-7; maybe TRBD1 (6 bases). The sequence runs out 3 residues before the end of the CDR3; the remainder is reconstructed from the germline J gene. V lost 3 bases and J lost 0, with 19 bases in between. Germline CDR1 reads SGHRS; CDR2 reads YFSETQ. The CDR3 extends over 17 amino acids.

On this clone: Sequencing ends 3 residues short of the CDR3 end; the germline J gene provides the rest. This sequence joins TRBV6-2 or TRBV6-3 and TRBJ1-2, with a tentative D call TRBD1 (6 bases). CDR1 and CDR2 from the germline V gene are MNHEY and SVGEGT. The CDR3 runs to 13 residues. The germline V and J ends were trimmed by 5 bases and 5 bases, with 12 bases remaining between them. The covered CDR3 bases are TGTGCCAGCAGTAACAACAGGGTTTATGGC. Translating gives CASSNNRVYG. The complete CDR3 sequence is CASSNNRVYGYTF.

Worth noting for this clone: From the germline J gene comes the end of the CDR3, since the read stops 3 residues before it. This chain connects TRBV20-1 to TRBJ2-1, with TRBD2 identical over 13 bases. Germline V CDR1 and CDR2: DFQATT, SNEGSKA (reference sequence). V lost 6 bases and J lost 6; bases outside the gene matches: 11. The CDR3 is made up of 16 amino acids. The CDR3 loop is CSARPRTSGSFNEQFF. CDR3 DNA, as far as it was read: TGCAGTGCGCGACCAAGGACTAGCGGGAGTTTCAATGAG.

About this clone: The read ends 3 residues before the CDR3 terminus; that terminus is restored from the germline J gene. V gene TRBV7-9 combines with J gene TRBJ2-1; maybe TRBD2 (6 bases). Germline loops: CDR1 SEHNR, CDR2 FQNEAQ (reference sequence). The CDR3 runs 13 residues. Trimming left V 3 bases short and J 7 bases short, with 10 bases between. Partial CDR3 DNA: TGTGCCAGCAGCTTTACTGGGGGGAATGAG. Encoded protein: CASSFTGGNE. In full, the CDR3 reads CASSFTGGNEQFF.

With regard to this clone: The read terminates 3 residues ahead of where the CDR3 ends, so the germline J gene completes it. This rearrangement joins TRBV18 to TRBJ1-6; TRBD1 agrees at 8 bases. J was trimmed by 7 bases and V by 2 bases; bases with no gene match: 7. The length of the CDR3 is 16 residues. CDR1 and CDR2 from the germline V gene are KGHSH and LQKENI. The CDR3 sequence: CASSPAGGLENSPLHF. Incomplete CDR3 DNA: TGTGCCAGCTCACCAGCAGGGGGCTTGGAGAATTCACCC.

Turning to this clone: Coverage ceases 3 residues before the CDR3 finishes, and the germline J gene fills in the end. V usage is TRBV20-1 and J usage is TRBJ2-1; 8 bases map to TRBD1. The J segment lost 0 bases and the V segment lost 2 bases, leaving 9 bases of the junction unmatched. Germline CDR1 and CDR2: DFQATT and SNEGSKA (reference sequence). The CDR3 covers 17 residues. Incomplete CDR3 DNA: TGCAGTGCTAGACGTGGATCTACAGGGGGCTCCTACAATGAG. As protein: CSARRGSTGGSYNE. The CDR3 in its entirety is CSARRGSTGGSYNEQFF.

With regard to this clone: The read comes to an end 3 residues before the CDR3 does, leaving the germline J gene to fill in the end. The chain has TRBV7-8 and TRBJ2-3, with 10 bases aligning to TRBD2. V lost 1 base and J lost 2; bases outside the gene matches: 6. CDR3 length: 17 residues. CDR1 is SGHVS, CDR2 FQNEAQ, per germline. The CDR3 region is CASSLEASGGSTDTQYF. The DNA read from the CDR3 is TGTGCCAGCAGCTTAGAGGCTAGCGGGGGATCCACAGATACG.

As for this clone: The CDR3 end is not reached by the read, which stops 3 residues before it; the germline J gene fills it in. The chain couples TRBV19 to TRBJ2-7, with a weak D call TRBD2 (6 bases). CDR1 and CDR2 from the germline V gene are LNHDA and SQIVND (reference sequence). The CDR3 has 14 amino acids. Trimming removed 3 bases from V and 3 bases from J, with 12 bases in between. Incomplete CDR3 DNA: TGTGCCAGTAGTATTGCGGGGCTAGACTACGAG. As protein: CASSIAGLDYE. The CDR3 in its entirety is CASSIAGLDYEQYF. The variable domain in full, with the rest retrieved from reference TRBV19 and TRBJ2-7, is DGGITQSPKYLFRKEGQNVTLSCEQNLNHDAMYWYRQDPGQGLRLIYYSQIVNDFQKGDIAEGYSVSREKKESFPLTVTSAQKNPTAFYLCASSIAGLDYEQYFGPGTRLTVT.

Turning to this clone: The read ends 3 residues shy of where the CDR3 ends; the end is completed using the germline J gene. The chain uses TRBV20-1 and TRBJ2-1; 8 bases are a match to TRBD1. CDR3 size: 15 residues. In germline, CDR1 is DFQATT, CDR2 SNEGSKA (reference sequence). V lost 0 bases, J lost 7 bases, and 8 bases stayed unmatched. The sequenced part of the CDR3 DNA is TGCAGTGCTAGAGAGTCCCTCAGGGGGCTAAATGAG. Residues: CSARESLRGLNE. From start to end, the CDR3 is CSARESLRGLNEQFF.

Details on this clone: Coverage ceases 3 residues before the CDR3 finishes, and the germline J gene fills in the end. V and J are TRBV10-3 and TRBJ1-1, with 7 bases lining up with TRBD1. With V trimmed by 5 bases and J by 4 bases, 1 base remained unmatched. The germline V gene has CDR1 ENHRY and CDR2 SYGVKD. The length of the CDR3 is 12 residues. CDR3 residues: CAISTGATEAFF. Incomplete CDR3 DNA: TGTGCCATCAGTACAGGGGCCACTGAA.

CDR3 loop: CAWSHPGTGPYEQYF. CDR3 DNA, as far as it was read: TGTGCCTGGAGTCACCCCGGGACAGGGCCCTACGAG. The rearrangement joins TRBV30 to TRBJ2-7; the match to TRBD1 covers 9 bases. The read falls 3 residues short of the CDR3 end, and the missing part is taken from the germline J gene. The CDR3 length is 15 residues. Germline V CDR1 and CDR2: GTSNPN, SVGIG (reference sequence). With 2 bases clipped from V and 2 bases from J, the junction kept 7 bases outside the gene matches.